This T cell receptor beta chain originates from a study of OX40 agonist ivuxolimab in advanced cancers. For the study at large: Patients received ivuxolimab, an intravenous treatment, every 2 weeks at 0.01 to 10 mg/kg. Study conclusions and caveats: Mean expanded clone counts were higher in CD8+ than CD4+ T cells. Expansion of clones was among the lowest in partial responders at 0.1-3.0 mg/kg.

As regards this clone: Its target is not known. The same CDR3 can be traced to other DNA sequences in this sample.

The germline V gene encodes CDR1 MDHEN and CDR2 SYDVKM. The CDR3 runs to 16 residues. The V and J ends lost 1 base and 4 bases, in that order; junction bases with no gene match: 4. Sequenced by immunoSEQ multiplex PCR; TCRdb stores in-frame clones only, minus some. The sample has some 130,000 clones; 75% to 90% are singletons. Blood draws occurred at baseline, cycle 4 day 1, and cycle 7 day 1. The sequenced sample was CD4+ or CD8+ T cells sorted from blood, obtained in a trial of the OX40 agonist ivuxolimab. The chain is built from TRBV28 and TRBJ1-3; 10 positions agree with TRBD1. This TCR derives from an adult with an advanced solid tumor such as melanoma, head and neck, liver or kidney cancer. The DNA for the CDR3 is TGTGCCAGCAGTTTATCGGGACAGGGGACCGGAAACACCATATATTTT. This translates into CASSLSGQGTGNTIYF.